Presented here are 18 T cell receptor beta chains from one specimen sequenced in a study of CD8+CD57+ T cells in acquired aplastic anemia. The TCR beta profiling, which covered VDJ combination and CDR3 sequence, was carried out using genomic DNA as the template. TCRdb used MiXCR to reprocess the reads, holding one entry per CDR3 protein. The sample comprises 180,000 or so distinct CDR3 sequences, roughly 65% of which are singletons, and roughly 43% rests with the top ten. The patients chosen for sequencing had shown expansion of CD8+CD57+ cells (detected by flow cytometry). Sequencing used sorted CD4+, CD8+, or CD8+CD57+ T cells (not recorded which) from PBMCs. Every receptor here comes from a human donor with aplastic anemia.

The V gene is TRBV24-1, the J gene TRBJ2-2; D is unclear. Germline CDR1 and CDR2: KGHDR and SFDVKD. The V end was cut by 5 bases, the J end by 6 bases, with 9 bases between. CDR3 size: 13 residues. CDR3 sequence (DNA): TGTGCCACCAGTGGCGCGCTGCCCGGGGAGCTGTTTTTT. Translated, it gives CATSGALPGELFF.

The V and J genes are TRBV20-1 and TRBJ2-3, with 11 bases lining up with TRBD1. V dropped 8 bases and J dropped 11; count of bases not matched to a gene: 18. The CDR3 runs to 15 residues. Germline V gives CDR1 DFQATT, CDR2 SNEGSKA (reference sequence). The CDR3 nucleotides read TGCAGTCGTACTTCACCGGGACAGGGGGGCAATGAGCAGTATTTT. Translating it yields CSRTSPGQGGNEQYF.

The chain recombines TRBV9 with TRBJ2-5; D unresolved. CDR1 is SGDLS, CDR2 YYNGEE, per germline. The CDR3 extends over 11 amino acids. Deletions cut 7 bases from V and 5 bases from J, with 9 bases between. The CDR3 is CASWGKETQYF. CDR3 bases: TGTGCCAGCTGGGGTAAGGAGACCCAGTACTTC.

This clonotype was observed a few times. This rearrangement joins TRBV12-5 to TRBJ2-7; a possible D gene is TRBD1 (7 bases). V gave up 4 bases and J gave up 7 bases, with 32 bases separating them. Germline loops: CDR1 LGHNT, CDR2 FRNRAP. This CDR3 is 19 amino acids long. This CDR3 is CASGWNGWAPRDSTKEQYF. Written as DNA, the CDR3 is TGTGCTAGTGGTTGGAACGGGTGGGCTCCGCGGGACAGTACGAAAGAGCAGTACTTC.

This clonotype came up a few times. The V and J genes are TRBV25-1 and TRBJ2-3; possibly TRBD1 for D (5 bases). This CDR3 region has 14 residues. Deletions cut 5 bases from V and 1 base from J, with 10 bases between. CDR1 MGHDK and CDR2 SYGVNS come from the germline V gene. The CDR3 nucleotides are TGTGCCAGCAGTCAGGGCCCGGGCACAGATACGCAGTATTTT. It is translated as CASSQGPGTDTQYF.

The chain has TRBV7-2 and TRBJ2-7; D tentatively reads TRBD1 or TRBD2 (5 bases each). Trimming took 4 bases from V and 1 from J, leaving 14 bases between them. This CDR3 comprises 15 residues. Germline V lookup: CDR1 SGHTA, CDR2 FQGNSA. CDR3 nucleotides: TGTGCCAGCAGCTCAACCACGGGACCTTCCTACGAGCAGTACTTC. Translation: CASSSTTGPSYEQYF.

The CDR3: CASSNRGAQETQYF. CDR3 in DNA: TGTGCCAGCAGCAACCGGGGGGCGCAAGAGACCCAGTACTTC. This chain links TRBV7-2 with TRBJ2-5; maybe TRBD2 (7 bases). Trimming took 5 bases from V and 2 from J, leaving 12 bases between them. The CDR3 covers 14 residues. Germline V CDR1 and CDR2: SGHTA, FQGNSA. Drawing the rest from reference TRBV7-2 and TRBJ2-5, the complete variable domain is GAGVSQSPSNKVTEKGKDVELRCDPISGHTALYWYRQSLGQGLEFLIYFQGNSAPDKSGLPSDRFSAERTGGSVSTLTIQRTQQEDSAVYLCASSNRGAQETQYFGPGTRLLVL.

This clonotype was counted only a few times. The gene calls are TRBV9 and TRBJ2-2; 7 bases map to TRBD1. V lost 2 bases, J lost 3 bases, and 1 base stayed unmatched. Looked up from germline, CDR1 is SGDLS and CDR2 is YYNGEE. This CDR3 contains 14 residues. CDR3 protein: CASSVGTDTGELFF. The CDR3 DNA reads TGTGCCAGCAGCGTCGGGACAGACACCGGGGAGCTGTTTTTT.

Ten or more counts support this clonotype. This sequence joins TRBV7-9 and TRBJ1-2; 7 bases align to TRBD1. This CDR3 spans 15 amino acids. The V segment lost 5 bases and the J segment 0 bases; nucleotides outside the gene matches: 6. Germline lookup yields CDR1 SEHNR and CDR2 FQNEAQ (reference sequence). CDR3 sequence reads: CASSIPGQTNYGYTF. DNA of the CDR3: TGTGCCAGCAGCATACCGGGACAGACTAACTATGGCTACACCTTC.

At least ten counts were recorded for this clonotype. In DNA form, the CDR3 reads TGTGCCAGCAGCTCAGGGGACTATGGCTACACCTTC. This codes for CASSSGDYGYTF. This chain uses TRBV7-6 with TRBJ1-2; TRBD1 is a possible D gene (6 bases). CDR1 is SGHVS and CDR2 is FNYEAQ in the germline V gene. The CDR3 consists of 12 residues. Between the trimmed V and J ends, which lost 4 bases and 3 bases, there was a span of 6 bases. Variable domain in full (rest from reference TRBV7-6 and TRBJ1-2): GAGVSQSPRYKVTKRGQDVALRCDPISGHVSLYWYRQALGQGPEFLTYFNYEAQQDKSGLPNDRFSAERPEGSISTLTIQRTEQRDSAMYRCASSSGDYGYTFGSGTRLTVV.

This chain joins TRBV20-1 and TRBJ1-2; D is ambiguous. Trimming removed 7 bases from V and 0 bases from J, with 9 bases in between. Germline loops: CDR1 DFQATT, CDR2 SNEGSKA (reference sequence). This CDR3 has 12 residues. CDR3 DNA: TGCAGTGTTATCTCCGCTAACTATGGCTACACCTTC. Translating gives CSVISANYGYTF.

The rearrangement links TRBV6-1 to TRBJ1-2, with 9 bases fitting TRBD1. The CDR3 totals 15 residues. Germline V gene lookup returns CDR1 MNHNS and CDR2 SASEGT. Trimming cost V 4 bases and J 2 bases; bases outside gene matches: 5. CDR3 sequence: CASSAGTGNNYGYTF. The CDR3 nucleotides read TGTGCCAGCAGTGCCGGGACAGGGAACAACTATGGCTACACCTTC.

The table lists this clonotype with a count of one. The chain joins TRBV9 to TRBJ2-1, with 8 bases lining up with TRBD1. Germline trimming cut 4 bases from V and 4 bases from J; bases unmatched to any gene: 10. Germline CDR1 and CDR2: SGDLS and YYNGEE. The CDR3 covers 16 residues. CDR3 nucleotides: TGTGCCAGCAGCCACAGCCGGACAGGGACATACAATGAGCAGTTCTTC. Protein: CASSHSRTGTYNEQFF.

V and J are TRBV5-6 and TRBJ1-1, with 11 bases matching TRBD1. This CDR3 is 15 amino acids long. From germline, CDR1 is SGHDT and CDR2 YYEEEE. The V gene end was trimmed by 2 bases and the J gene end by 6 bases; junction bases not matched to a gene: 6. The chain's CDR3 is CASSFEDRGHSEAFF. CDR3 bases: TGTGCCAGCAGCTTCGAGGACAGGGGGCATTCTGAAGCTTTCTTT.

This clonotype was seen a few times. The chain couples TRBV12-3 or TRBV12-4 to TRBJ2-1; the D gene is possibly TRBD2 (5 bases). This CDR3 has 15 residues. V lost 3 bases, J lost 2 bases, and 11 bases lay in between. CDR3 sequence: CASSFSRRAYNEQFF. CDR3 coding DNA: TGTGCCAGCAGTTTCTCTCGGCGGGCCTACAATGAGCAGTTCTTC.

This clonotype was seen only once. The CDR3 DNA reads as TGTGCCAGCTCACGGAGCGGAACCTACGAGCAGTACTTC. This encodes CASSRSGTYEQYF. This rearrangement joins TRBV11-2 to TRBJ2-7, with TRBD2 as a possible D gene (5 bases). Trimming shortened V by 8 bases and J by 2 bases, and 13 bases separated the two germline ends. Germline V lookup: CDR1 SGHAT, CDR2 FQNNGV. This CDR3 is built from 13 residues.

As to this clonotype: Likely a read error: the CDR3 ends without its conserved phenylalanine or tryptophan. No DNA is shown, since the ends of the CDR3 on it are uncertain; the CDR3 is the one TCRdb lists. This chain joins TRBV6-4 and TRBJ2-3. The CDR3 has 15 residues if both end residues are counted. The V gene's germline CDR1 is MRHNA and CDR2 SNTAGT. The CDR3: CASSDSWTSHRYAVV.

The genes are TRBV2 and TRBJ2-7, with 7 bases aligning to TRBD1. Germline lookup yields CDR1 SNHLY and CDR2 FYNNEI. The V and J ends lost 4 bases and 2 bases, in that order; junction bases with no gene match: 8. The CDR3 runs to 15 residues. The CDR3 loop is CASSGTDRATYEQYF. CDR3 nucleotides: TGTGCCAGCAGTGGCACCGACAGGGCGACCTACGAGCAGTACTTC. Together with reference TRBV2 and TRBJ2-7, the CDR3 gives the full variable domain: EPEVTQTPSHQVTQMGQEVILRCVPISNHLYFYWYRQILGQKVEFLVSFYNNEISEKSEIFDDQFSVERPDGSNFTLKIRSTKLEDSAMYFCASSGTDRATYEQYFGPGTRLTVT.